The 18 T cell receptor beta chains below all came from one sample that was sequenced in a study of shared clonotypes between healthy human individuals. Data came from immunoSEQ multiplex PCR; TCRdb stores just in-frame clones and leaves some out. The sample records fewer than 600,000 clones, roughly 77% being singletons. Material for sequencing was PBMCs. The receptors derive from a woman aged 40 to 55 in good health. Some clones in this sample may be carry-over from other donors' samples.

This clone was seen ten or more times. The rearrangement uses TRBV30 and TRBJ1-4; the D is unclear. CDR1 and CDR2 from the germline V gene are GTSNPN and SVGIG (reference sequence). The CDR3 has 13 amino acids. Trimming cost V 1 base and J 8 bases, with 11 bases left between them. The CDR3, as DNA: TGTGCCTGGAGTGAAGGGTTGGAGGAAAAACTGTTTTTT. It yields the protein CAWSEGLEEKLFF.

CDR3 DNA: TGTGCCAGCAGCCCGTATCCCACGGGCACCGGGGAGCTGTTTTTT. Translating gives CASSPYPTGTGELFF. The chain carries TRBV9 and TRBJ2-2; no clear D gene. Trimming removed 4 bases from V and 4 bases from J, with 14 bases in between. This CDR3 has 15 residues. CDR1 is SGDLS, CDR2 YYNGEE, per germline.

This chain links TRBV29-1 with TRBJ2-2, with 8 bases that match TRBD1. J gave up 3 bases and V 6 bases, and 6 bases lay outside the gene matches. This CDR3 has 14 amino acids. Germline V gives CDR1 SQVTM, CDR2 ANQGSEA. The DNA of the CDR3 is TGCAGCGTGACGGACAGGGTGGACACCGGGGAGCTGTTTTTT. Protein: CSVTDRVDTGELFF.

The rearrangement joins TRBV2 to TRBJ1-5; the match to TRBD1 covers 7 bases. Trimming at V came to 6 bases and at J to 0 bases, leaving 5 bases not matched to a gene. The CDR3 has 15 residues. In germline, CDR1 is SNHLY, CDR2 FYNNEI. Here the CDR3 reads CASSRTGFSNQPQHF. The CDR3 nucleotides are TGTGCCAGCAGCCGGACAGGATTTAGCAATCAGCCCCAGCATTTT.

The CDR3 sequence: CASSLSSGSSYEQYF. As DNA, the CDR3 is TGCGCCAGCAGCCTTTCATCGGGAAGCTCCTACGAGCAGTACTTC. The chain joins TRBV5-1 to TRBJ2-7; TRBD2 is a possible D gene (5 bases). Trimming pared 4 bases from V and 0 bases from J, leaving 14 bases between. The germline V gene has CDR1 SGHRS and CDR2 YFSETQ. The CDR3 is 15 residues long.

In regard to this clone: Since a much larger clone is just one base distant, this may be a read error. Other DNA sequences of this sample code for an identical CDR3. The J gene is TRBJ1-1, the V gene TRBV15; D unresolved. V was shortened by 3 bases and J by 1 base, with 3 bases between the two germline ends. CDR3 length equals 12 residues. Germline V gene sequence: CDR1 LNHNV, CDR2 YYDKDF (reference sequence). CDR3 region: CATSRGNTEAFF. The CDR3 coding sequence is TGTGCCACCAGCAGGGGGAACACTGAAGCTTTCTTT.

This clone was counted at least ten times. The rearrangement joins TRBV2 to TRBJ1-5, with D perhaps TRBD1 (5 bases). Trimming pared 8 bases from V and 2 bases from J, leaving 13 bases between. Germline V gene data show CDR1 as SNHLY and CDR2 as FYNNEI. There are 14 residues in the CDR3. The DNA of the CDR3 is TGTGCCAGCGCCAGGGATGGTGGCAATCAGCCCCAGCATTTT. Its translation: CASARDGGNQPQHF.

This chain uses TRBV19 with TRBJ2-7; 10 bases are shared with TRBD2. Germline-derived CDR1 and CDR2 are LNHDA and SQIVND (reference sequence). Trimming removed 5 bases from V and 4 bases from J; junction bases left unmatched: 11. CDR3 length: 16 amino acids. This chain's CDR3 is CASSVGSGLAAYEQYF. Here the CDR3 DNA reads TGTGCCAGTAGTGTTGGATCCGGACTAGCGGCTTACGAGCAGTACTTC.

The chain combines TRBV5-8 with TRBJ2-3; D possibly corresponds to TRBD2 (5 bases). Deletions cut 0 bases from V and 1 base from J, with 12 bases between. Germline values: CDR1 SGHTS, CDR2 YDEGEE. This CDR3 region has 16 residues. In DNA form, the CDR3 reads TGTGCCAGCAGCTTGGCCGTTAGCGTGGGCACAGATACGCAGTATTTT. Amino acid sequence: CASSLAVSVGTDTQYF.

This clone has only one observation. This rearrangement joins TRBV4-3 to TRBJ1-2, with D tentatively TRBD1 (6 bases). Germline CDR1 is LGHNA and CDR2 is YSLEER. Trimming left V 0 bases short and J 5 bases short, with 13 bases between. This CDR3 has 15 amino acids. As DNA, the CDR3 is TGCGCCAGCAGCCAAGATCGAGGGGGGAGGTATGGCTACACCTTC. It specifies CASSQDRGGRYGYTF.

The V gene is TRBV15, the J gene TRBJ1-1; 8 nucleotides line up with TRBD1. Germline V lookup: CDR1 LNHNV, CDR2 YYDKDF (reference sequence). This CDR3 comprises 13 residues. The junction had 5 bases not matched to a gene; V was cut back by 8 bases and J by 3 bases. This CDR3 reads CATGGQAYTEAFF. CDR3 DNA: TGTGCCACCGGGGGACAGGCCTACACTGAAGCTTTCTTT.

The chain has TRBV29-1 and TRBJ2-5; tentative D call: TRBD1 (6 bases). Looked up from germline, CDR1 is SQVTM and CDR2 is ANQGSEA. The CDR3 covers 14 residues. Trimming took off 7 bases at V and 2 bases at J, with 17 bases between the two ends. The CDR3 protein is CSATDRLDQETQYF. The CDR3 DNA follows: TGCAGCGCTACCGACAGGTTAGATCAAGAGACCCAGTACTTC. The variable domain in full, completed from reference TRBV29-1 and TRBJ2-5, reads SAVISQKPSRDICQRGTSLTIQCQVDSQVTMMFWYRQQPGQSLTLIATANQGSEATYESGFVIDKFPISRPNLTFSTLTVSNMSPEDSSIYLCSATDRLDQETQYFGPGTRLLVL.

This clone showed up just once. The chain combines TRBV28 with TRBJ2-3; D unresolved. The V end was cut by 3 bases, the J end by 6 bases, with 7 bases between. This CDR3 region has 12 residues. CDR1 MDHEN and CDR2 SYDVKM come from the germline V gene. The CDR3 nucleotides read TGTGCCAGCAGTTTCGATACGGATACGCAGTATTTT. Protein: CASSFDTDTQYF.

The rearrangement joins TRBV28 to TRBJ1-2; possible D gene TRBD1, 6 bases. Germline V CDR1 and CDR2: MDHEN, SYDVKM. The V and J ends lost 6 bases and 4 bases respectively, with 12 bases between them. The CDR3 runs to 13 residues. The CDR3 DNA sequence: TGTGCCAGCAGCCCAGGGGCCCCCTATGGCTACACCTTC. It codes for CASSPGAPYGYTF.

A single count supports this clone. This chain links TRBV9 with TRBJ1-1; 8 nucleotides match TRBD1. The germline CDR1 and CDR2 sequences are SGDLS and YYNGEE. V gave up 0 bases and J gave up 6 bases; unmatched junction bases: 4. CDR3 length: 14 amino acids. CDR3 sequence reads: CASSVGQGAAEAFF. The CDR3 region has the DNA TGTGCCAGCAGCGTAGGCCAGGGGGCCGCTGAAGCTTTCTTT. The full variable domain, completed using reference TRBV9 and TRBJ1-1, is DSGVTQTPKHLITATGQRVTLRCSPRSGDLSVYWYQQSLDQGLQFLIQYYNGEERAKGNILERFSAQQFPDLHSELNLSSLELGDSALYFCASSVGQGAAEAFFGQGTRLTVV.

The V call is TRBV27, the J call TRBJ2-7; D is ambiguous. Germline V gives CDR1 MNHEY, CDR2 SMNVEV (reference sequence). There are 13 residues in the CDR3. The V gene lost 3 bases and the J gene lost 3 bases, with 9 bases spanning the gap. CDR3 in amino acids: CASSFGQIYEQYF. DNA for the CDR3: TGTGCCAGCAGTTTCGGGCAGATCTACGAGCAGTACTTC.

The genes are TRBV18 and TRBJ1-1; TRBD1 aligns across 7 bases. The CDR3 is 15 amino acids. The V segment lost 3 bases and the J segment 4 bases; nucleotides outside the gene matches: 8. From germline, CDR1 is KGHSH and CDR2 LQKENI. The CDR3 nucleotides are TGTGCCAGCTCACCGTCCAGGGGGGTGGGCACTGAAGCTTTCTTT. As protein: CASSPSRGVGTEAFF.

A word on this clone: Different DNA sequences within this sample yield the same CDR3. The V call is TRBV18, the J call TRBJ2-6; D is ambiguous. This CDR3 region has 14 residues. V was clipped by 2 bases and J by 3 bases, with 5 bases between them. From germline, CDR1 is KGHSH and CDR2 LQKENI. The CDR3 bases are TGTGCCAGCTCACCAAGCAGTGGGGCCAACGTCCTGACTTTC. Translated, it gives CASSPSSGANVLTF.